The 14 T cell receptor beta chains below all came from one sample that was sequenced in a study of early T cells in non-severe SARS-CoV-2 infection. TCRdb called the 5' RACE reads again in MiXCR, with one record for every CDR3 protein. This table holds about 66,000 distinct CDR3 sequences, 20% to 25% found once. The sample consisted of whole blood, taken at baseline. These TCRs come from an adult who was a healthcare worker with PCR-confirmed SARS-CoV-2 infection or an uninfected control (not recorded which).

Only a few counts were recorded for this clonotype. The V gene is TRBV29-1, the J gene TRBJ1-2; weak D call: TRBD1 (5 bases). V dropped 4 bases and J dropped 10 bases, with 16 bases sitting between them. From germline, CDR1 is SQVTM and CDR2 ANQGSEA. The CDR3 is made up of 12 amino acids. Here the CDR3 reads CSVARDSLDYTF. CDR3 coding DNA: TGCAGCGTTGCCCGGGACTCATTAGACTACACCTTC. The variable domain in full, with the rest retrieved from reference TRBV29-1 and TRBJ1-2, is SAVISQKPSRDICQRGTSLTIQCQVDSQVTMMFWYRQQPGQSLTLIATANQGSEATYESGFVIDKFPISRPNLTFSTLTVSNMSPEDSSIYLCSVARDSLDYTFGSGTRLTVV.

There are many counts of this clonotype. The chain couples TRBV4-1 to TRBJ2-1; D ambiguous. The V gene's germline CDR1 is MGHRA and CDR2 YSYEKL. The V end lost 3 bases, the J end lost 8 bases, and 8 bases lay between the germline ends. The CDR3 sequence is 12 residues long. The CDR3 region has the DNA TGCGCCAGCAGCCATCCCGTCGATGAGCAGTTCTTC. Protein: CASSHPVDEQFF.

The chain links TRBV5-1 to TRBJ1-4; the match to TRBD1 covers 9 bases. Germline CDR1 SGHRS, CDR2 YFSETQ. The CDR3 spans 15 residues. Trimming cost V 2 bases and J 8 bases; bases outside gene matches: 7. CDR3 region: CASSLMGQGEEKLFF. The CDR3 region has the DNA TGCGCCAGCAGCTTAATGGGACAGGGAGAAGAAAAACTGTTTTTT.

In this sample, this clonotype turned up a few times. The chain recombines TRBV3-1 with TRBJ1-2, with 7 positions matching TRBD1. The germline gives CDR1 LGHDT, CDR2 YNNKEL (reference sequence). V trimming: 5 bases; J trimming: 8 bases; junction bases outside the gene matches: 8. CDR3 length: 13 residues. CDR3 sequence reads: CASSTRDSYGYTF. The CDR3 DNA reads as TGTGCCAGCAGCACCCGGGACAGCTACGGCTACACCTTC. The whole variable domain, filled in from reference TRBV3-1 and TRBJ1-2, reads DTAVSQTPKYLVTQMGNDKSIKCEQNLGHDTMYWYKQDSKKFLKIMFSYNNKELIINETVPNRFSPKSPDKAHLNLHINSLELGDSAVYFCASSTRDSYGYTFGSGTRLTVV.

This clonotype has only a few counts. The chain recombines TRBV20-1 with TRBJ2-7; D not certain. V was cut by 0 bases and J by 3 bases, with 15 bases left in between. The CDR3 contains 15 residues. CDR1 and CDR2 from the germline V gene are DFQATT and SNEGSKA (reference sequence). CDR3 in amino acids: CSARDPAAGFYEQYF. The CDR3 DNA follows: TGCAGTGCTAGAGATCCGGCGGCCGGTTTCTACGAGCAGTACTTC.

The V call is TRBV7-9, the J call TRBJ1-2, with D unclear. The ends were cut back, 1 base at V and 8 bases at J, with 17 bases in the middle. Germline V gene sequence: CDR1 SEHNR, CDR2 FQNEAQ (reference sequence). The CDR3 sequence is 15 residues long. The DNA of the CDR3 is TGTGCCAGCAGCTTAGTTACAGACCGGTCGGCAGGCTACACCTTC. It specifies CASSLVTDRSAGYTF. Together with reference TRBV7-9 and TRBJ1-2, the CDR3 gives the full variable domain: DTGVSQNPRHKITKRGQNVTFRCDPISEHNRLYWYRQTLGQGPEFLTYFQNEAQLEKSRLLSDRFSAERPKGSFSTLEIQRTEQGDSAMYLCASSLVTDRSAGYTFGSGTRLTVV.

This clonotype was recorded a few times. V is TRBV25-1 and J is TRBJ2-7, with TRBD2 matching over 7 bases. CDR1 is MGHDK and CDR2 is SYGVNS in the germline V gene. V gave up 5 bases and J gave up 7 bases; unmatched junction bases: 8. This CDR3 comprises 13 residues. This CDR3 is CASSSGTTREQYF. The CDR3 region has the DNA TGTGCCAGCAGTAGCGGGACGACACGGGAGCAGTACTTC.

This rearrangement joins TRBV4-1 to TRBJ2-2, with TRBD1 matching 8 bases. Trimming at V came to 6 bases and at J to 1 base, leaving 4 bases not matched to a gene. Germline CDR1 and CDR2: MGHRA and YSYEKL. The CDR3 runs 15 residues. As DNA, the CDR3 is TGCGCCAGCAGGCTAGGACAGGGGAACACCGGGGAGCTGTTTTTT. The encoded protein is CASRLGQGNTGELFF.

This clonotype was seen only a few times. The CDR3 sequence is CASSTDGAQETQYF. DNA for the CDR3: TGTGCCAGCTCAACTGACGGAGCCCAAGAGACCCAGTACTTC. The V gene is TRBV18, the J gene TRBJ2-5; D remains unclear. V was shortened by 5 bases and J by 1 base, with 11 bases between the two germline ends. The CDR3 contains 14 residues. Looked up from germline, CDR1 is KGHSH and CDR2 is LQKENI.

Only a few counts were recorded for this clonotype. V gene TRBV2 combines with J gene TRBJ2-1; D is unresolved. Trimming removed 8 bases from V and 6 bases from J, with 14 bases in between. Germline V gene data show CDR1 as SNHLY and CDR2 as FYNNEI. The CDR3 runs to 13 residues. CDR3 bases: TGTGCCAGCTGCGGCAATCCCTCCAATGAGCAGTTCTTC. Protein: CASCGNPSNEQFF.

This clonotype was detected a few times. CDR3 loop: CASRGDRQEQYF. The DNA of the CDR3 is TGTGCCTCAAGAGGGGATCGTCAGGAGCAGTACTTC. The chain joins TRBV10-3 to TRBJ2-7; the D gene could be TRBD1 or TRBD2 (5 bases each). Germline V gene data show CDR1 as ENHRY and CDR2 as SYGVKD. This CDR3 region has 12 residues. The V end was cut by 11 bases, the J end by 7 bases, with 18 bases between.

This clonotype was seen more than once but under ten times. The rearrangement uses TRBV19 and TRBJ2-1, with 8 bases matching TRBD1. The CDR3 extends over 15 amino acids. Losses at the gene ends were 5 bases for V and 6 bases for J; bases not matched to a gene: 9. The germline V gene encodes CDR1 LNHDA and CDR2 SQIVND (reference sequence). The CDR3 region is CASSYTGGEVNEQFF. The CDR3 nucleotides are TGTGCCAGTAGTTATACAGGGGGAGAGGTCAATGAGCAGTTCTTC. The full variable domain, completed using reference TRBV19 and TRBJ2-1, is DGGITQSPKYLFRKEGQNVTLSCEQNLNHDAMYWYRQDPGQGLRLIYYSQIVNDFQKGDIAEGYSVSREKKESFPLTVTSAQKNPTAFYLCASSYTGGEVNEQFFGPGTRLTVL.

The table lists this clonotype with many counts. The chain recombines TRBV12-3 or TRBV12-4 with TRBJ1-3; D gene uncertain. V lost 3 bases and J 3 bases, leaving 12 bases between the germline ends. The CDR3 has 15 amino acids. CDR3 coding DNA: TGTGCCAGCAGTTTTATTTCGGGTTTTGGAAACACCATATATTTT. Encoded protein: CASSFISGFGNTIYF.

This chain uses TRBV7-9 with TRBJ1-2, with 10 bases identical to TRBD1. The CDR3 length is 17 residues. Germline-derived CDR1 and CDR2 are SEHNR and FQNEAQ (reference sequence). The ends lost 0 bases at V and 8 bases at J; junction bases unmatched: 12. CDR3 in amino acids: CASSLAGTGVAGNGYTF. DNA of the CDR3: TGTGCCAGCAGCTTAGCTGGGACAGGGGTTGCTGGGAACGGCTACACCTTC.